This T cell receptor (beta chain) was retrieved from a study of blood T cell repertoires in COVID-19. The table came from immunoSEQ multiplex PCR; TCRdb's copy has only in-frame clones and leaves some out. The table has roughly 100,000 clones, less than 90% seen once. V gave up 1 base and J gave up 6 bases; unmatched junction bases: 12. Germline CDR1 and CDR2: SGHRS and YFSETQ. The CDR3 spans 16 residues. The chain is built from TRBV5-1 and TRBJ2-7; 8 bases are a match to TRBD1. The source material was peripheral blood. The receptor was derived from a man older than 75 with acute or convalescent COVID-19. DNA for the CDR3: TGCGCCAGCAGCTTGCGTTCCGGCAGGGGGCTAGGCGAGCAGTACTTC. This codes for CASSLRSGRGLGEQYF.